This T cell receptor (beta chain) was sequenced in a study of control samples from healthy donors and cancer patients. The table came from immunoSEQ multiplex PCR; TCRdb's copy has only in-frame clones and leaves some out. The sample lists under 150,000 clones; around nine tenths were seen once. V lost 0 bases to trimming and J lost 2 bases, with 1 base between them. This CDR3 contains 11 residues. Germline CDR1 reads DFQATT; CDR2 reads SNEGSKA (reference sequence). This clonotype was sampled from a young man in good health. The sample taken for sequencing was blood. The chain links TRBV20-1 to TRBJ1-1; no clear D gene. The CDR3 DNA follows: TGCAGTGCTAGAGATAACACTGAAGCTTTCTTT. This gives the protein CSARDNTEAFF.